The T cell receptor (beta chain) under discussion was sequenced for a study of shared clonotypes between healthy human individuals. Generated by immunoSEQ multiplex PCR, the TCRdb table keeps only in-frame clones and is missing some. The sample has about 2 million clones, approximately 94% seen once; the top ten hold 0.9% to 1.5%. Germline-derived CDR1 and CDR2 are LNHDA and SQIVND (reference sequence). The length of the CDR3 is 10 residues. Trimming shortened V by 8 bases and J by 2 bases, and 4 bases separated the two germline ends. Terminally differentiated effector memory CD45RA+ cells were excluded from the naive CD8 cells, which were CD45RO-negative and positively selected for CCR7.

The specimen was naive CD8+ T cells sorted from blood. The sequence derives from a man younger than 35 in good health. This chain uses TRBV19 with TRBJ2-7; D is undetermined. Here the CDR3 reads CASQPYEQYF. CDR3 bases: TGTGCCAGTCAACCCTACGAGCAGTACTTC.